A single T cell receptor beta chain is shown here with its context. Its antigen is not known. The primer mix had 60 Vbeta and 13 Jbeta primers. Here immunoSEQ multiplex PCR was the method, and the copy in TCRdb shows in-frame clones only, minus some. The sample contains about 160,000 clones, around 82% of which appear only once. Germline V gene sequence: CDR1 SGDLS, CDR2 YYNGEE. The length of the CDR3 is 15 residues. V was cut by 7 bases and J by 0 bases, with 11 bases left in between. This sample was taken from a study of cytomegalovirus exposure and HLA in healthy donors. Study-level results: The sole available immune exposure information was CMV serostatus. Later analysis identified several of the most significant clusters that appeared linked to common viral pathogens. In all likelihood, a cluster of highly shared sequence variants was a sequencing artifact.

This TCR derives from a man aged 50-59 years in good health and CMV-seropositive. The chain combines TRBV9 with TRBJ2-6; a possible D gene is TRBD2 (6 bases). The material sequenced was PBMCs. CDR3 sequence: CASSRGSSGANVLTF. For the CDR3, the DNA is TGTGCCAGCTCCCGGGGGAGCTCTGGGGCCAACGTCCTGACTTTC.